This TCR beta chain was captured by sequencing in a study of cytomegalovirus exposure and HLA in healthy donors. Overall study: The 666 first-cohort repertoires shared a platform with the 130 or so validation repertoires, as reported in a later analysis.

The CDR3 is 14 residues long. Germline V gene sequence: CDR1 MNHNS, CDR2 SASEGT. After removal of 7 bases from V and 2 bases from J, the junction contained 6 bases not matched to a gene. The validation cohort, a group of 120 or so subjects, included the donors and was separate from the roughly 600-subject first cohort. The data were produced by immunoSEQ multiplex PCR, yet TCRdb's version contains in-frame clones alone and is incomplete. The data show about 84,000 clones, with roughly 93% seen just once and roughly 1.9% held by the top ten. The V gene is TRBV6-1, the J gene TRBJ2-3; 7 bases are shared with TRBD2. The TCR sequence derives from a man aged 30-40 years in good health and CMV-seronegative. Source material: PBMCs. CDR3 coding DNA: TGTGCCAGCAATCCGCGGGGGAACACAGATACGCAGTATTTT. Protein product: CASNPRGNTDTQYF.